This T cell receptor (beta chain) appears in the sequencing data of a study of T cell responses to AZD1222 COVID-19 vaccine (dated by TCRdb to 2020 to 2023). Turning to the overall study: Because spike-specific TCR depth and breadth did not differ between the two schedules, AZD1222 recipients who got a second dose at roughly 4 weeks were pooled with those who got a second dose at roughly 12 weeks. TCR sequencing was performed for 230 to 250 trial participants, of whom around 210 were given two doses of AZD1222 and about 25 were given two doses of MenACWY control vaccine. Trial participants were enrolled by age into subgroups of 18-55, 56-69 and 70-plus years, and roughly 150, 30 and 60 TCR-sequenced participants, respectively, were included in these subgroups. Points the paper makes about the study in general: The 56-69-year group was small, and its depth increase did not reach significance, likely because of low power. Conclusions about previously exposed vaccinees were limited because only six AZD1222 recipients were SARS-CoV-2 seropositive at baseline. Reportedly, almost half of the unique spike-specific TCRs recognized epitopes lying outside the regions that are mutated in the B.1.351 and B.1.1.7 variants. Participants were mostly white British and included more females than males, and it was suggested by the authors that clonal diversity may have been underestimated. No day 14 peak-response samples were available, so repertoires were characterized only after the peak T cell response. Spike-specific TCR breadth and depth rose significantly after two AZD1222 doses compared with day 0 and with MenACWY recipients. The whole spike protein was spanned by vaccine-associated CD4 TCRs, and dominant responses were seen in regions 160-218 and 743-854.

The time point label of this sample denotes: baseline before first vaccination. Vaccinee samples came from UK trials COV001 and COV002, including a single-blind randomized controlled phase 2/3 trial of AZD1222 (ChAdOx1 nCoV-19) in healthy adults. For TCRbeta chain sequencing, PBMC samples from trial participants were taken at day 0 and at day 28 after the second dose. With respect to this clone: Its antigen remains undetermined. Qualities for individual bases were not recorded, and no much larger clone is one base off.

The CDR3 regions of human TCRbeta chains were analyzed by immunosequencing. The source study handled its data this way. TCRs in the repertoires were matched against a reference library of SARS-CoV-2-specific TCRs that had been generated with the MIRA antigen-specificity platform. Breadth was defined as the fraction of unique TCRs that were SARS-CoV-2-associated, and depth was defined as the fraction of total T cells that were SARS-CoV-2-associated. Each spike-specific TCR was assigned to its reactive spike region and to a CD4 or CD8 class using the MIRA data. Log10-transformed breadth and depth values were compared by one-way ANOVA with Sidak's multiple comparisons tests. TCRdb holds this immuneACCESS table with in-frame rearrangements only. Some clones are missing; in checked studies, unresolved V genes explain under half, and the rest has no known cause. That table supplies the V and J calls and clone size; D and trimming were determined from the DNA. The sample table records roughly 100,000 clones; approximately 90% of these occur just once. 1% to 1.5% of the sample is held by the ten biggest clonotypes.

CDR1 MNHEY and CDR2 SVGAGI were looked up in the germline V gene. V loses 6 bases of germline sequence and J loses 1 base, and the interval between the two ends is 9 bases. Taken from cysteine to phenylalanine, the CDR3 has 13 residues. CDR3 DNA only is kept here, 39 bases in frame from base 1. The chain links TRBV6-5 with TRBJ1-1; a confident D gene designation cannot be given. This clonotype originated in an adult in good health. The sequenced sample was peripheral blood, obtained on day 0 of AZD1222 vaccination. The nucleotide sequence is TGTGCCAGCAGGTCTTTGGGGAACACTGAAGCTTTCTTT. Its coded protein is CASRSLGNTEAFF.